This TCR beta chain emerged from a study of blood T cell repertoires in COVID-19. Original analysis: Nucleated cell number was recorded as an estimate derived from reference gene primer amplification. TCRdb's table, derived via immunoSEQ multiplex PCR, lists solely in-frame clones and lacks some. D and trimming come from the DNA, and the V and J calls and clone size come from that table. The sample yields about 170,000 clones, roughly 85% seen once. The CDR3 consists of 12 residues. With 3 bases removed from V and 5 bases from J, the gap between germline ends came to 5 bases. Per germline, CDR1 SGHTA and CDR2 FQGNSA. This clone was counted only a few times.

The clonotype comes from a woman in her fifties or sixties who had recovered from COVID-19. The sample comprised PBMCs or T cells enriched from blood (not recorded which). This sequence joins TRBV7-2 and TRBJ1-5, with D unresolved. CDR3 in amino acids: CASSFGDQPQHF. CDR3 bases: TGTGCCAGCAGCTTCGGGGATCAGCCCCAGCATTTT.